Below, 32 T cell receptor delta chains from the same sample are listed, as sequenced in a study of delta chains in infants with herpesvirus infections. PBMC RNA was reverse transcribed using gamma-chain- and delta-chain-specific primers. TCRdb reran clone calling via CATT on the RT-PCR reads. In the table there are about 770 delta-chain clones, approximately 40% of which are singletons. Source: peripheral blood, taken at time point 3 of longitudinal follow-up. The receptors were gathered from a human donor who was a Ugandan infant, either HIV-exposed or HIV-unexposed (not recorded which).

This clone was counted a few times. The junction departs from the called germline gene at one end, perhaps through a read error. The chain joins TRDV1 to TRDJ1, with 8 bases aligning to TRDD3. This CDR3 has 18 amino acids. Looked up from germline, CDR1 is TSWWSYY and CDR2 is QGS. This CDR3 is CALGVGPYWGEDTDKLIF. CDR3 DNA: TGTGCTCTGGGGGTTGGTCCCTACTGGGGGGAAGACACCGATAAACTCATCTTT.

The J gene is TRDJ1, the V gene TRDV1, with 10 nucleotides matching TRDD3. The V and J ends lost 0 bases and 8 bases, in that order; junction bases with no gene match: 15. Germline values: CDR1 TSWWSYY, CDR2 QGS. This CDR3 comprises 18 residues. CDR3 in amino acids: CALGELEVEGGDTGKLIF. The CDR3 DNA reads as TGTGCTCTTGGGGAACTAGAGGTCGAGGGGGGGGATACGGGCAAACTCATCTTT.

This clone is large within its sample. This chain joins TRDV1 and TRDJ1; TRDD3 aligns across 7 bases. The V gene end was trimmed by 0 bases and the J gene end by 4 bases; junction bases not matched to a gene: 23. Germline CDR1 is TSWWSYY and CDR2 is QGS. The CDR3 sequence is 21 residues long. The CDR3 sequence is CALGELRNFPLPGGSGDKLIF. CDR3 nucleotide sequence: TGTGCTCTTGGGGAACTACGTAACTTTCCTCTGCCTGGGGGTTCGGGCGATAAACTCATCTTT.

On this clone itself: This may stem from a read error, because a much larger clone lies one nucleotide away. V usage is TRDV1 and J usage is TRDJ1, with 11 bases identical to TRDD3. The germline CDR1 and CDR2 sequences are TSWWSYY and QGS. V was pared by 5 bases and J by 8 bases, with 28 bases of the junction left unmatched. CDR3 length: 21 residues. CDR3 nucleotides: TGTGCTCTTGGGAACTCCCCTCGGCCTTATTTACTGGGGGATATGGTCCCCAAACTCATCTTT. It codes for CALGNSPRPYLLGDMVPKLIF.

Remarks on this clone: This is likely an artifact of a read error, given a far larger clone one base away. Distinct nucleotide sequences in the sample also encode this CDR3. This chain's CDR3 is CALGEGPLYWGMPPPYTDKLIF. Written as DNA, the CDR3 is TGTGCTCTTGGGGAAGGTCCTCTCTACTGGGGGATGCCCCCTCCGTACACCGATAAACTCATCTTC. V and J are TRDV1 and TRDJ1, with 10 bases that match TRDD3. CDR3 length: 22 residues. CDR1 and CDR2 (germline): TSWWSYY, QGS.

This clone is labeled as medium-sized. V usage is TRDV1 and J usage is TRDJ1; 7 bases align to TRDD3. V lost 0 bases and J lost 0; bases outside the gene matches: 22. CDR1 and CDR2 from the germline V gene are TSWWSYY and QGS. The CDR3 is 22 residues long. The CDR3 spells CALGELSTGGGWGASYTDKLIF. The CDR3 region has the DNA TGTGCTCTTGGGGAACTGAGTACGGGGGGAGGCTGGGGGGCCTCATACACCGATAAACTCATCTTT.

About this clone: A read error is the likely source, as a far larger clone sits one nucleotide away. The chain couples TRDV3 to TRDJ1, with 7 positions matching TRDD3. V was pared by 2 bases and J by 0 bases, with 24 bases of the junction left unmatched. Germline values: CDR1 TVYSNPD, CDR2 GDNSRS (reference sequence). The CDR3 is 20 residues long. The CDR3 loop is CAFSDSSHVPWGLYTDKLIF. The CDR3 region has the DNA TGTGCCTTTTCCGATTCTTCCCACGTACCCTGGGGGCTTTACACCGATAAACTCATCTTT.

About this clone: A far more abundant clone sits one base away, making this likely a read error. This rearrangement joins TRDV1 to TRDJ1; 8 bases match TRDD3. Germline trimming cut 4 bases from V and 0 bases from J; bases unmatched to any gene: 10. This CDR3 has 17 amino acids. CDR1 and CDR2 (germline): TSWWSYY, QGS. CDR3 residues: CALGVITGGMYTDKLIF. As DNA, the CDR3 is TGTGCTCTTGGGGTAATTACTGGGGGGATGTACACCGATAAACTCATCTTT.

This clone is termed large (0.1 to 1%). The V and J genes are TRDV1 and TRDJ1; 11 nucleotides line up with TRDD3. Trimming at V came to 3 bases and at J to 2 bases, leaving 17 bases not matched to a gene. Per the germline V gene, CDR1 is TSWWSYY and CDR2 is QGS. CDR3 length: 20 amino acids. The CDR3 loop is CALGEAFLWGIRWTTDKLIF. The CDR3 DNA reads TGTGCTCTTGGGGAGGCCTTCCTATGGGGGATACGCTGGACAACCGATAAACTCATCTTT.

V gene TRDV1 combines with J gene TRDJ1; maybe TRDD2 (5 bases). Trimming left V 3 bases short and J 0 bases short, with 23 bases between. The CDR3 is made up of 19 amino acids. The germline V gene encodes CDR1 TSWWSYY and CDR2 QGS. The CDR3 spells CALGDVAFSSEPHTDKLIF. Written as DNA, the CDR3 is TGTGCTCTTGGGGATGTTGCCTTCTCCTCGGAACCTCACACCGATAAACTCATCTTT.

As to this clone: A much larger clonotype is one base distant, so this may be a read error. The chain uses TRDV1 and TRDJ1, with D perhaps matching TRDD2 (5 bases). Germline V gene data show CDR1 as TSWWSYY and CDR2 as QGS. The V end lost 3 bases, the J end lost 7 bases, and 30 bases lay between the germline ends. The CDR3 contains 19 residues. CDR3 nucleotide sequence: TGTGCTCTTGGGGAGCTCACTAGCGTCAAACTTCCAACGTTGGTTAAACTCATCTTT. As protein: CALGELTSVKLPTLVKLIF.

This clone turned up a few times. Given a far larger clone just one base away, this is likely a sequencing read error. Other DNA sequences in the same sample also yield this CDR3. The chain carries TRDV3 and TRDJ1; D uncertain. The CDR3 has 14 residues. The V and J ends lost 3 bases and 0 bases respectively, with 14 bases between them. Germline CDR1 reads TVYSNPD; CDR2 reads GDNSRS (reference sequence). The CDR3 coding sequence is TGTGCCTTCAAGACCCTCTCGGACACCGATAAACTCATCTTT. This gives the protein CAFKTLSDTDKLIF.

As concerns this clone: This could be a read error, since a much larger clone is one nucleotide away. In DNA form, the CDR3 reads TGTGCTCTTGGGGAACCCCCTTTGAGTACTGGGGGATTTCGAATGAATGTTAAACTCATCTTT. This codes for CALGEPPLSTGGFRMNVKLIF. The chain is built from TRDV1 and TRDJ1; 10 nucleotides match TRDD3. Germline V CDR1 and CDR2: TSWWSYY, QGS. Trimming removed 1 base from V and 7 bases from J; junction bases left unmatched: 24. The CDR3 is 21 amino acids.

This clone ranks as medium-sized. CDR3 DNA: TGTGCCTGTGACACCGAACTTAAAGGGGGATACGGCAAACTCATCTTT. It encodes CACDTELKGGYGKLIF. The chain couples TRDV2 to TRDJ1; TRDD3 aligns across 10 bases. The V gene end was trimmed by 0 bases and the J gene end by 8 bases; junction bases not matched to a gene: 11. From germline, CDR1 is GEAIGNYY and CDR2 EKD. CDR3 length: 16 amino acids.

By proportion, this clone is large. The sample has other DNA sequences that encode this CDR3 too. The chain employs TRDV1 and TRDJ1, with 12 nucleotides matching TRDD3. There are 20 residues in the CDR3. Losses at the gene ends were 4 bases for V and 2 bases for J; bases not matched to a gene: 17. The germline V gene encodes CDR1 TSWWSYY and CDR2 QGS. DNA for the CDR3: TGTGCTCTTGGGGCCCCGTCCTACTGGGGGATACCCCTATCAACCGATAAACTCATCTTT. Translating it yields CALGAPSYWGIPLSTDKLIF.

Relative to its sample, this clone is large (0.1 to 1%). The sample carries other DNA sequences with the same CDR3. The V call is TRDV1, the J call TRDJ4; D perhaps matches TRDD3 (6 bases). Looked up from germline, CDR1 is TSWWSYY and CDR2 is QGS. The CDR3 extends over 16 amino acids. V dropped 2 bases and J dropped 1 base, with 17 bases sitting between them. The CDR3 sequence is CALGEDPGDPGRPLIF. CDR3 nucleotide sequence: TGTGCTCTTGGGGAAGATCCCGGGGATCCTGGCAGACCCCTGATCTTT.

On this clone itself: A far larger clone is only one base removed, so a read error is likely. The chain links TRDV2 to TRDJ1; TRDD3 aligns across 8 bases. Losses at the gene ends were 0 bases for V and 0 bases for J; bases not matched to a gene: 29. CDR3 length: 24 amino acids. From germline, CDR1 is GEAIGNYY and CDR2 EKD. CDR3 DNA: TGTGCCTGTGACACCAGGGGCTGGGGGACCTTTCATCCTCATCGCAGGAGGTACACCGATAAACTCATCTTT. Translation: CACDTRGWGTFHPHRRRYTDKLIF.

On this clone itself: This sequence is one base from a far larger clone and is likely a read error. The chain joins TRDV1 to TRDJ1; 10 positions agree with TRDD3. The V gene's germline CDR1 is TSWWSYY and CDR2 QGS. The CDR3 runs 21 residues. DNA of the CDR3: TGTGCTCCTGGGGAACCCCCTTTGAGTACTGGGGGATTTCGAATGAATTTTAAACTCATCTTT. It specifies CAPGEPPLSTGGFRMNFKLIF.

Regarding this clone: Given a far larger clone just one base away, this is likely a sequencing read error. The rearrangement uses TRDV2 and TRDJ3; possible D gene TRDD3, 5 bases. The CDR3 contains 18 residues. Trimming left V 3 bases short and J 0 bases short, with 14 bases between. CDR1 GEAIGNYY and CDR2 EKD come from the germline V gene. The CDR3 coding sequence is TGTGCCTGTGACCATTCAGGGGGTTGCTCCTGGGACACCCGACAGATGTTTTTC. The encoded protein is CACDHSGGCSWDTRQMFF.

By frequency in the sample, this clone is medium-sized. This sequence joins TRDV1 and TRDJ1; weak D call: TRDD2 (6 bases). This CDR3 has 19 residues. The V end was cut by 0 bases, the J end by 2 bases, with 22 bases between. Per germline, CDR1 TSWWSYY and CDR2 QGS. The CDR3 reads CALGELGILRSGVTDKLIF. In nucleotides, the CDR3 is TGTGCTCTTGGGGAACTAGGCATCCTACGAAGTGGGGTAACCGATAAACTCATCTTT.

The rearrangement links TRAV29/DV5 to TRDJ2, with 11 nucleotides matching TRDD3. The CDR3 sequence is 20 residues long. Trimming at V came to 1 base and at J to 2 bases, leaving 16 bases not matched to a gene. The germline gives CDR1 NSMFDY, CDR2 ISSIKDK. This chain's CDR3 is CAASFTILLGDKSLTAQLFF. The CDR3, as DNA: TGTGCAGCAAGCTTTACTATTCTACTGGGGGATAAGTCCTTGACAGCACAACTCTTCTTT.

On this clone itself: A read error is likely here: a far larger clone is one base away. This chain joins TRDV3 and TRDJ1; 9 bases align to TRDD3. CDR1 and CDR2 (germline): TVYSNPD, GDNSRS (reference sequence). The CDR3 is 17 amino acids. The J segment lost 1 base and the V segment lost 4 bases, leaving 16 bases of the junction unmatched. In nucleotides, the CDR3 is TGTGCCTCCTTAACTCTGGGGGATTCGCGGAGCACCGATAAACTCATCTTT. Encoded protein: CASLTLGDSRSTDKLIF. The variable domain in full, with the rest retrieved from reference TRDV3 and TRDJ1, is CDKVTQSSPDQTVASGSEVVLLCTYDTVYSNPDLFWYRIRPDYSFQFVFYGDNSRSEGADFTQGRFSVKHILTQKAFHLVISPVRTEDSATYYCASLTLGDSRSTDKLIFGKGTRVTVEP.

With regard to this clone: A much larger clone sits a single nucleotide away, making a read error possible. This specimen includes other DNA sequences encoding the same CDR3. The chain recombines TRDV1 with TRDJ1; the match to TRDD3 covers 9 bases. The germline V gene has CDR1 TSWWSYY and CDR2 QGS. This CDR3 has 19 residues. The V and J ends lost 2 bases and 9 bases, in that order; junction bases with no gene match: 22. This chain's CDR3 is CALGEKVPSSDGLGEELIF. In DNA, the CDR3 is TGTGCTCTTGGGGAAAAGGTCCCTTCCTCAGATGGACTGGGGGAGGAACTCATCTTT.

As concerns this clone: A much larger clone lies one base from this, so it may be a read error. The rearrangement links TRDV1 to TRDJ1, with 10 bases matching TRDD3. V was clipped by 2 bases and J by 0 bases; unmatched bases: 30. This CDR3 is 25 amino acids long. Germline V lookup: CDR1 TSWWSYY, CDR2 QGS. CDR3 sequence reads: CALGEVLPGAMRGIRTTRYTDKLIF. The CDR3 region has the DNA TGTGCTCTTGGGGAAGTCCTTCCCGGGGCTATGAGGGGGATACGTACCACTCGGTACACCGATAAACTCATCTTT.

As to this clone: A far larger clone is one base from this, pointing to a likely read error. V and J are TRAV14/DV4 and TRDJ1; TRDD3 agrees at 8 bases. The length of the CDR3 is 17 residues. The J segment lost 8 bases and the V segment lost 6 bases, leaving 20 bases of the junction unmatched. Germline V lookup: CDR1 TSDPSYG, CDR2 QGSYDQQN (reference sequence). As DNA, the CDR3 is TGTGCAATGAGTGCGCGTCCTTCTCTTACTGGGGGGAGGAAACTCATCTTT. Translated, it gives CAMSARPSLTGGRKLIF.

The chain employs TRDV1 and TRDJ1; unclear D gene. The germline V gene encodes CDR1 TSWWSYY and CDR2 QGS. The length of the CDR3 is 14 residues. Trimming shortened V by 3 bases and J by 0 bases, and 8 bases separated the two germline ends. This CDR3 is CALGDPWYTDKLIF. Here the CDR3 DNA reads TGTGCTCTTGGGGACCCATGGTACACCGATAAACTCATCTTT.

This clone has just a few counts. A far larger clone is just one base off, so this is likely a read error. Other DNA sequences of this sample code for an identical CDR3. The chain couples TRDV3 to TRDJ1, with D unresolved. The CDR3 runs to 14 residues. The V gene's germline CDR1 is TVYSNPD and CDR2 GDNSRS (reference sequence). The V end was cut by 1 base, the J end by 0 bases, with 12 bases between. CDR3 sequence reads: CAFKTLSDTDKLIF. CDR3 coding DNA: TGTGCCTTTAAGACCCTTTCGGACACCGATAAACTCATCTTT.

Comment on this clone: A much larger clone sits a single nucleotide away, making a read error possible. This specimen includes other DNA sequences encoding the same CDR3. The rearrangement joins TRDV2 to TRDJ2; 9 bases line up with TRDD3. With V trimmed by 3 bases and J by 5 bases, 3 bases remained unmatched. CDR1 is GEAIGNYY, CDR2 EKD, per germline. This CDR3 has 14 residues. The CDR3 sequence: CACDLLGDTAQLFF. The CDR3 DNA reads TGTGCCTGTGACTTACTGGGGGACACAGCACAACTCTTCTTT.

By share of the sample, this clone is medium-sized. The chain employs TRDV1 and TRDJ1, with 9 bases identical to TRDD3. The germline V gene has CDR1 TSWWSYY and CDR2 QGS. The CDR3 sequence is 21 residues long. The V gene end was trimmed by 3 bases and the J gene end by 4 bases; junction bases not matched to a gene: 24. The CDR3 nucleotides read TGTGCTCTTGGGGACCCATTTGGTACTGCTGGGGGATCATTAATGATCGATAAACTCATCTTT. Its protein product is CALGDPFGTAGGSLMIDKLIF.

Concerning this clone: A read error is likely here: a far larger clone is one base away. The rearrangement uses TRDV3 and TRDJ1; TRDD2 might be the D (8 bases). Deletions cut 2 bases from V and 0 bases from J, with 31 bases between. Per the germline V gene, CDR1 is TVYSNPD and CDR2 is GDNSRS (reference sequence). The CDR3 loop spans 20 amino acids. CDR3 nucleotides: TGTGCCTTTTCCGATTCTTCCTACGTAACCTGGGGGCTTTACACCGATAAACTCATCTTT. This sequence encodes CAFSDSSYVTWGLYTDKLIF.

In its sample, this clone is large. The same CDR3 can be traced to other DNA sequences in this sample. CDR3 sequence reads: CALGLPTPLWGIPGLIF. The CDR3 nucleotides read TGTGCTCTTGGCCTTCCTACGCCCCTCTGGGGGATACCGGGACTCATCTTT. The chain has TRDV1 and TRDJ1; 11 bases line up with TRDD3. The CDR3 runs 17 residues. The germline V gene has CDR1 TSWWSYY and CDR2 QGS. V lost 6 bases, J lost 10 bases, and 19 bases stayed unmatched.

This clone is judged large. The DNA for the CDR3 is TGTGCTCTTGGGGAACCGCTTCCCCCCTACACCGATAAACTCATCTTT. Encoded protein: CALGEPLPPYTDKLIF. This chain uses TRDV1 with TRDJ1, with TRDD2 as a possible D gene (5 bases). The CDR3 has 16 amino acids. V shed 1 base and J shed 0 bases, with 12 bases lying between them. The germline V gene encodes CDR1 TSWWSYY and CDR2 QGS.